These 14 T cell receptor beta chains originate from one sample sequenced in a study of tumor and adjacent non-tumor tissue in lung cancer. The library came from three nested PCR rounds adapted from ARM-PCR protocols. One entry per CDR3 protein, called by TCRdb with MiXCR from the multiplex PCR reads. The sample has about 75,000 distinct CDR3 sequences, roughly 75% seen once. RNA was extracted from bulk tissue without any cell sorting. More than 3 cm separated this lung sample from the edge of the tumor. Specimen: distant non-tumor lung tissue. These receptor sequences come from a woman between 50 and 59 years old with non-small cell lung cancer.

This clonotype came up a few times. Since a much larger clone is just one base distant, this may be a read error. The chain is built from TRBV20-1 and TRBJ2-7, with 10 bases identical to TRBD1. Germline assignment: CDR1 DFQATT and CDR2 SNEGSKA (reference sequence). The CDR3 covers 15 residues. With 1 base clipped from V and 7 bases from J, the junction kept 10 bases outside the gene matches. The CDR3 sequence is CSARVPGTGVWEQYF. CDR3 nucleotides: TGCAGTGCTAGAGTCCCCGGGACAGGGGTATGGGAGCAGTACTTC.

J is TRBJ1-1 and V is TRBV6-1; tentatively, D is TRBD1 (6 bases). The ends were cut back, 8 bases at V and 7 bases at J, with 20 bases in the middle. The CDR3 has 14 amino acids. The V gene's germline CDR1 is MNHNS and CDR2 SASEGT. The CDR3 loop is CASCGGGHSYEAFF. In nucleotides, the CDR3 is TGTGCCAGCTGTGGTGGGGGGCACAGCTATGAAGCTTTCTTT.

Comment on this clonotype: The junction shows a germline mismatch at one end, possibly a read error. The V and J genes are TRBV14 and TRBJ2-2, with TRBD2 as a possible D gene (5 bases). Germline loops: CDR1 SGHDN, CDR2 FVKESK. This CDR3 has 16 amino acids. This CDR3 reads CASSQRIARNTGELLF. In DNA, the CDR3 is TGTGCCAGCAGCCAACGGATCGCCCGGAACACCGGGGAGCTGCTTTTT. Full variable domain (remainder filled in from reference TRBV14 and TRBJ2-2): EAGVTQFPSHSVIEKGQTVTLRCDPISGHDNLYWYRRVMGKEIKFLLHFVKESKQDESGMPNNRFLAERTGGTYSTLKVQPAELEDSGVYFCASSQRIARNTGELLFGEGSRLTVL.

This clonotype has just one count. DNA of the CDR3: TGTGCCAGCAGGCGGGACGGGCACAGCAGGGAGCTGTTTTTT. This codes for CASRRDGHSRELFF. V and J are TRBV6-1 and TRBJ2-2; tentative D call: TRBD2 (6 bases). Germline CDR1 reads MNHNS; CDR2 reads SASEGT. V lost 6 bases, J lost 9 bases, and 17 bases lay in between. The CDR3 is 14 amino acids.

A remark on this clonotype: A much bigger clone sits one base away, suggesting this may be a read error. The chain recombines TRBV10-3 with TRBJ2-2; 7 bases fit TRBD2. Germline loops: CDR1 ENHRY, CDR2 SYGVKD. Trimming took 11 bases from V and 6 from J; bases not matched to a gene: 9. The CDR3 extends over 13 amino acids. In DNA form, the CDR3 reads TGTGCCTCACGGACTAGACGCTCCGGGGAGCTGTTTTTT. It codes for CASRTRRSGELFF.

The chain is built from TRBV4-3 and TRBJ2-5, with D tentatively TRBD1 (6 bases). Germline lookup yields CDR1 LGHNA and CDR2 YSLEER. This CDR3 is 14 amino acids long. The CDR3 here is CPGSQDQGCETQYF. As DNA, the CDR3 is TGCCCCGGCAGCCAAGACCAGGGGTGTGAGACCCAGTACTTC.

A word on this clonotype: Because the CDR3 is missing its conserved closing phenylalanine or tryptophan, this is likely a read error. The DNA is left out, because the CDR3 cannot be placed on it with certainty; the CDR3 is given as TCRdb lists it. V and J are TRBV6-5 and TRBJ2-2. Germline CDR1 is MNHEY and CDR2 is SVGAGI. The CDR3 extends over 13 residues, inclusive of both ends. This CDR3 is CASRMTATGELFL.

A word on this clonotype: Just one base apart from a much larger clone, this may be a read error. The chain recombines TRBV20-1 with TRBJ2-2; a weak D match, TRBD1 (5 bases). The CDR3 length is 14 residues. CDR1 DFQATT and CDR2 SNEGSKA come from the germline V gene (reference sequence). CDR3 in amino acids: CIARAGWEGGELFF. The CDR3, as DNA: TGCATTGCCCGGGCAGGGTGGGAAGGCGGGGAGCTGTTTTTT.

Notes on this clonotype: A much bigger clone sits one base away, suggesting this may be a read error. The gene calls are TRBV12-3 or TRBV12-4 and TRBJ1-3; possibly TRBD1 for D (5 bases). The ends were cut back, 1 base at V and 3 bases at J, with 13 bases in the middle. The CDR3 spans 16 residues. CDR3: CASSLEGAGIGNTIYF. CDR3 coding DNA: TGTGCCAGCAGTTTAGAAGGGGCAGGGATTGGAAACACCATATATTTT.

With regard to this clonotype: One end of the junction varies from germline; a read error may be responsible. The chain links TRBV28 to TRBJ2-5; D uncertain. This CDR3 has 14 residues. Germline loops: CDR1 MDHEN, CDR2 SYDVKM. The CDR3 spells CASNRSMNQETQCF. DNA of the CDR3: TGTGCCAGCAACCGCAGTATGAACCAAGAGACCCAGTGCTTC.

Worth noting for this clonotype: At one of its ends the junction is not consistent with the germline gene, which may arise from a read error. The rearrangement uses TRBV6-2 or TRBV6-3 and TRBJ2-7, with 7 bases lining up with TRBD1. The CDR3 length is 17 residues. Germline V gene data show CDR1 as MNHEY and CDR2 as SVGEGT. The CDR3 region is CASSYPPTGPDPYEQYF. Written as DNA, the CDR3 is TGTGCCAGCAGTTACCCACCGACAGGGCCCGATCCCTACGAGCAGTATTTC.

Turning to this clonotype: A much bigger clone sits one base away, suggesting this may be a read error. The chain recombines TRBV6-2 or TRBV6-3 with TRBJ2-1; D may be TRBD2 (5 bases). Germline lookup yields CDR1 MNHEY and CDR2 SVGEGT. The CDR3 has 13 amino acids. The DNA for the CDR3 is TGTGCCAGCAGTTATTCGGGGTACAATGGGCAGTTCTTC. Its protein is CASSYSGYNGQFF.

Details on this clonotype: A read error may produce the germline difference seen at one junction end. The chain uses TRBV11-2 and TRBJ2-7, with a possible D match to TRBD2 (7 bases). With the DNA end fitting TRBJ2-1 better, the J assignment may be wrong. This CDR3 is built from 13 residues. The germline V gene encodes CDR1 SGHAT and CDR2 FQNNGV. As DNA, the CDR3 is TGTGCCAACAGCTTAGAGTCGGGGGGCGAGCAGTTCTTC. This translates into CANSLESGGEQFF.

At least ten counts were recorded for this clonotype. This chain links TRBV12-3 or TRBV12-4 with TRBJ2-6; D unresolved. The CDR3 runs to 14 residues. V lost 5 bases, J lost 2 bases, and 7 bases lay in between. The CDR3 nucleotides are TGTGCCAGCAGTCCACGAACTGGGGCCAACGTCCTGACTTTC. This sequence encodes CASSPRTGANVLTF.